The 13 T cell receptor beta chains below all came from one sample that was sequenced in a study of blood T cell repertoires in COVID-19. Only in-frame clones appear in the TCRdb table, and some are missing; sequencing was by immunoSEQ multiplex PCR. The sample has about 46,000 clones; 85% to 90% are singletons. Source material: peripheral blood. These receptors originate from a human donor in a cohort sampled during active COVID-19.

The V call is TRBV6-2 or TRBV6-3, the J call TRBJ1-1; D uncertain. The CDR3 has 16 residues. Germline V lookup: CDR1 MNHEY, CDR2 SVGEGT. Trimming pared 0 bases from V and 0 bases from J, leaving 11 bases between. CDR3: CASSYSNLQMNTEAFF. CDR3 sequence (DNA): TGTGCCAGCAGTTACTCCAATCTACAGATGAACACTGAAGCTTTCTTT.

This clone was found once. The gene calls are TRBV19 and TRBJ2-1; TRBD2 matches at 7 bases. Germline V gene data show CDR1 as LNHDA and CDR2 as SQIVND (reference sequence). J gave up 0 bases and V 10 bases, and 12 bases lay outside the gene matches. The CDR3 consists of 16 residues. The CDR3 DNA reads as TGTGCCACTTGGGATAGCGGGCAGAGCTCCTACAATGAGCAGTTCTTC. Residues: CATWDSGQSSYNEQFF.

The CDR3 loop reads CASSPETGAGGYTF. CDR3 coding DNA: TGTGCCAGCAGTCCGGAGACAGGGGCGGGTGGCTACACCTTC. V gene TRBV27 combines with J gene TRBJ1-2, with 8 bases lining up with TRBD1. The CDR3 is made up of 14 amino acids. J gave up 7 bases and V 5 bases, and 9 bases lay outside the gene matches. Per the germline V gene, CDR1 is MNHEY and CDR2 is SMNVEV (reference sequence).

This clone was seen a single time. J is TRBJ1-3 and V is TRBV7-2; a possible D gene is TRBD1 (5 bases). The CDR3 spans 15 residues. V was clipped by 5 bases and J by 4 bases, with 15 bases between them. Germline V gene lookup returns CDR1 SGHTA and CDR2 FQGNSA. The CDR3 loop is CASSPLPGEGNTIYF. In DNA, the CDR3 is TGTGCCAGCAGCCCACTCCCGGGGGAAGGAAACACCATATATTTT. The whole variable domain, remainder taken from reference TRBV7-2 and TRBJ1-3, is GAGVSQSPSNKVTEKGKDVELRCDPISGHTALYWYRQSLGQGLEFLIYFQGNSAPDKSGLPSDRFSAERTGGSVSTLTIQRTQQEDSAVYLCASSPLPGEGNTIYFGEGSWLTVV.

CDR3 coding DNA: TGCAGCGTTGAAGAGGGAACAGGTGGCTACGAGCAGTACTTC. Protein product: CSVEEGTGGYEQYF. This sequence joins TRBV29-1 and TRBJ2-7; perhaps TRBD1 as D (5 bases). V lost 0 bases to trimming and J lost 3 bases, with 12 bases between them. CDR3 length: 14 residues. CDR1 is SQVTM, CDR2 ANQGSEA, per germline.

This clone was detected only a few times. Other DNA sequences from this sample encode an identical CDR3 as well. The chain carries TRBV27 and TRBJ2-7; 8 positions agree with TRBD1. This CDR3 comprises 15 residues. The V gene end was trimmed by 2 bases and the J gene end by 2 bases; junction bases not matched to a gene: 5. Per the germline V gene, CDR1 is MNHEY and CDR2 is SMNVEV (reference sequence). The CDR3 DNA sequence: TGTGCCAGCAGTTTAGCCGGGACAGGTCCCTACGAGCAGTACTTC. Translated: CASSLAGTGPYEQYF.

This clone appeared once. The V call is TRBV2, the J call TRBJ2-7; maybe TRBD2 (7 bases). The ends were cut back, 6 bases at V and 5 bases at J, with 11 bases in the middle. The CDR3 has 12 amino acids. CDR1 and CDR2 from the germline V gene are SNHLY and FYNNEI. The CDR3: CASRRGGDEQYF. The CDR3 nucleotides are TGTGCCAGCAGGAGGGGGGGGGACGAGCAGTACTTC.

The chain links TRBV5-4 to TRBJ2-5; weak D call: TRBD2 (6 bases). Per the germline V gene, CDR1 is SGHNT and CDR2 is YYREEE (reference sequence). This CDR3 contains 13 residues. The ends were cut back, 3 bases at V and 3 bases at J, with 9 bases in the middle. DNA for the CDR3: TGTGCCAGCAGCTGGGGGACTGAAGAGACCCAGTACTTC. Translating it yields CASSWGTEETQYF. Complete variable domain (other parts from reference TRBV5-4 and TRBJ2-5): ETGVTQSPTHLIKTRGQQVTLRCSSQSGHNTVSWYQQALGQGPQFIFQYYREEENGRGNFPPRFSGLQFPNYSSELNVNALELDDSALYLCASSWGTEETQYFGPGTRLLVL.

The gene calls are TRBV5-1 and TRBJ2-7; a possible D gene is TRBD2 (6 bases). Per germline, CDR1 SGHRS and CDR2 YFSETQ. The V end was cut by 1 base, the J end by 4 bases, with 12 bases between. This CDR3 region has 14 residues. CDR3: CASSLQEGTYEQYF. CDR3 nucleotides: TGCGCCAGCAGCTTGCAGGAGGGGACTTACGAGCAGTACTTC.

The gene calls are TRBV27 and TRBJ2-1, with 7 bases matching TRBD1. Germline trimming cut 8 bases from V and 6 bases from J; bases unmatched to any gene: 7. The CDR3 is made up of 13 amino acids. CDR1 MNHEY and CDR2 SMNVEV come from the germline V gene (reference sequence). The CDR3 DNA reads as TGTGCCAGCCAACCGGACAGGTTCAATGAGCAGTTCTTC. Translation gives CASQPDRFNEQFF.

CDR3 sequence (DNA): TGTGCCAGCAGCAAAGGGGGGGACAGGGAAATTTGTGGTCAGCCCCAGCATTTT. Translation gives CASSKGGDREICGQPQHF. V is TRBV21-1 and J is TRBJ1-5; the table's D call, TRBD1, has no DNA check behind it. TRBV21-1 is reported as a pseudogene. This CDR3 has 18 amino acids.

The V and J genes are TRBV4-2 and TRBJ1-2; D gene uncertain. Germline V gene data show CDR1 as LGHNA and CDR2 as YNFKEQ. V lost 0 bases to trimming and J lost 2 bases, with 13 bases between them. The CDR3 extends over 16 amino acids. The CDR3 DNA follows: TGTGCCAGCAGCCAAGAAATAAGGACGGGGAACTATGGCTACACCTTC. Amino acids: CASSQEIRTGNYGYTF.

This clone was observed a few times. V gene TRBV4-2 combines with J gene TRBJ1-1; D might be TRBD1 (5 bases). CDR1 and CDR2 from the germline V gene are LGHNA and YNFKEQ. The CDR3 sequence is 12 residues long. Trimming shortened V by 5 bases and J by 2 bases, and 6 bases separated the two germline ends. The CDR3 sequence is CASSRGNTEAFF. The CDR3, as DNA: TGTGCCAGCAGCAGGGGAAACACTGAAGCTTTCTTT.